This T cell receptor beta chain was sequenced during a study of Tregs in tolerant kidney transplant recipients. Overall study findings and caveats: No direct test of biological reproducibility was done here. Validation in larger populations is needed because few patients were studied. Activated donor B cell expansion appeared to reveal the most relevant donor-specific TCRbeta repertoire.

The CDR3 is made up of 13 amino acids. Germline V gene lookup returns CDR1 SGHRS and CDR2 YFSETQ. V was cut by 0 bases and J by 5 bases, with 7 bases left in between. Unstimulated Tregs (CD4+CD25+CD127-) and CD4+CD25- non-Tregs were sorted from PBMCs. The assay was immunoSEQ multiplex PCR, and TCRdb's table has in-frame clones only and misses some. The sample lists fewer than 150,000 clones, roughly nine tenths occurring once. Concerning this clone: No antigen is known for it.

The TCR was taken from a human donor in good health. The chain recombines TRBV5-1 with TRBJ2-3; D remains unclear. Sequencing was performed on CD4+ T cells from blood. The CDR3 DNA reads as TGCGCCAGCAGCTTGGCCGGGCGAGATACGCAGTATTTT. It encodes CASSLAGRDTQYF.